This TCR beta chain was sequenced during a study of cytomegalovirus exposure and HLA in healthy donors. This CDR3 comprises 13 residues. The germline V and J ends were trimmed by 3 bases and 0 bases, with 6 bases remaining between them. Germline V gives CDR1 ENHRY, CDR2 SYGVKD. The primer mix had 60 Vbeta and 13 Jbeta primers. Sequencing was performed with immunoSEQ multiplex PCR; in TCRdb, only in-frame clones are kept and a portion is missing. The sample includes around 190,000 clones, about 79% of them seen just once. This TCR was recovered from a girl aged 2-9 years in good health and CMV-seropositive. The sample taken for sequencing was PBMCs. This rearrangement joins TRBV10-3 to TRBJ2-7, with D perhaps TRBD2 (5 bases). DNA for the CDR3: TGTGCCATCAGTGACGGGGTCTCCTACGAGCAGTACTTC. This translates into CAISDGVSYEQYF.